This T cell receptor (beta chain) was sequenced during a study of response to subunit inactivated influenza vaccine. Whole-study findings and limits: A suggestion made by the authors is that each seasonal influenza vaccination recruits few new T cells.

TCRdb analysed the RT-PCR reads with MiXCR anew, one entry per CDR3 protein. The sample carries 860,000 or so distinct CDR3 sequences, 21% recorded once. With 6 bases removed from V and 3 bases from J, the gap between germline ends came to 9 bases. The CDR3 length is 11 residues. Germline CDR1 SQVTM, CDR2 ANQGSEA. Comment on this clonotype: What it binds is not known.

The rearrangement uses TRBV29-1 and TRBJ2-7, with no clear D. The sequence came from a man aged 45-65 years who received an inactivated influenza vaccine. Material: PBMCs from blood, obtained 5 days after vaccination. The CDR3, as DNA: TGCAGCGTGACGGCGAACTACGAGCAGTACTTC. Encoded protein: CSVTANYEQYF.